These 21 T cell receptor beta chains share one sample of origin, sequenced in a study of graft-versus-host responses after intestinal transplantation. The protocol was immunoSEQ multiplex PCR, while the TCRdb copy is restricted to in-frame clones and leaves out a portion. The repertoire holds fewer than 100,000 clones, with about 83% as singletons. Sequenced material: PBMCs, taken 255 days after intestinal transplant. The receptors stem from a human patient who received an intestinal transplant, so some T cells may come from the graft donor.

This chain connects TRBV6-5 to TRBJ2-1; 11 nucleotides align to TRBD2. Germline values: CDR1 MNHEY, CDR2 SVGAGI. The length of the CDR3 is 16 residues. V dropped 2 bases and J dropped 6; count of bases not matched to a gene: 6. The CDR3 DNA reads as TGTGCCAGCAGTTACGGTCGGACTAGCGGGTTCAATGAGCAGTTCTTC. Translating gives CASSYGRTSGFNEQFF.

V usage is TRBV5-6 and J usage is TRBJ2-6, with 8 bases aligning to TRBD1. V shed 1 base and J 0 bases; nucleotides not matched to a gene: 6. Germline loops: CDR1 SGHDT, CDR2 YYEEEE. This CDR3 has 18 amino acids. CDR3 sequence (DNA): TGTGCCAGCAGCTTGTCTCAGGGGGCCAGCTCTGGGGCCAACGTCCTGACTTTC. Its translation is CASSLSQGASSGANVLTF.

The CDR3 DNA is TGTGCCAGCAGCTTAGAATGGGGGTCCGGGAGCCTCCAAGAGACCCAGTACTTC. This codes for CASSLEWGSGSLQETQYF. This chain connects TRBV11-2 to TRBJ2-5; the D gene is possibly TRBD2 (6 bases). The V and J ends lost 0 bases and 1 base respectively, with 18 bases between them. CDR3 length: 18 residues. CDR1 SGHAT and CDR2 FQNNGV come from the germline V gene. The full variable domain, its missing parts supplied by reference TRBV11-2 and TRBJ2-5, is EAGVAQSPRYKIIEKRQSVAFWCNPISGHATLYWYQQILGQGPKLLIQFQNNGVVDDSQLPKDRFSAERLKGVDSTLKIQPAKLEDSAVYLCASSLEWGSGSLQETQYFGPGTRLLVL.

This chain links TRBV2 with TRBJ2-5; D remains unclear. Deletions cut 5 bases from V and 4 bases from J, with 5 bases between. This CDR3 spans 11 amino acids. Germline loops: CDR1 SNHLY, CDR2 FYNNEI. In nucleotides, the CDR3 is TGTGCCAGCAGTCCCCCAGAGACCCAGTACTTC. The encoded protein is CASSPPETQYF. The whole variable domain, filled in from reference TRBV2 and TRBJ2-5, reads EPEVTQTPSHQVTQMGQEVILRCVPISNHLYFYWYRQILGQKVEFLVSFYNNEISEKSEIFDDQFSVERPDGSNFTLKIRSTKLEDSAMYFCASSPPETQYFGPGTRLLVL.

V is TRBV15 and J is TRBJ2-1, with 9 bases matching TRBD1. This CDR3 comprises 15 residues. With V trimmed by 0 bases and J by 4 bases, 1 base remained unmatched. Per germline, CDR1 LNHNV and CDR2 YYDKDF (reference sequence). The CDR3 DNA is TGTGCCACCAGCAGAGAACAGGGGGCGTACAATGAGCAGTTCTTC. Encoded protein: CATSREQGAYNEQFF. Variable domain in full (rest from reference TRBV15 and TRBJ2-1): DAMVIQNPRYQVTQFGKPVTLSCSQTLNHNVMYWYQQKSSQAPKLLFHYYDKDFNNEADTPDNFQSRRPNTSFCFLDIRSPGLGDTAMYLCATSREQGAYNEQFFGPGTRLTVL.

The chain employs TRBV6-5 and TRBJ2-1; D uncertain. V dropped 5 bases and J dropped 7 bases, with 12 bases sitting between them. CDR3 length equals 13 residues. Germline V gene data show CDR1 as MNHEY and CDR2 as SVGAGI. CDR3 DNA sequence: TGTGCCAGCAGTGCCGATTACGCGAATGAGCAGTTCTTC. This codes for CASSADYANEQFF.

This rearrangement joins TRBV6-1 to TRBJ2-1; D is possibly TRBD1 (6 bases). The V gene's germline CDR1 is MNHNS and CDR2 SASEGT. The V end lost 3 bases, the J end lost 4 bases, and 10 bases lay between the germline ends. There are 14 residues in the CDR3. The CDR3 is CASSDRGEYNEQFF. The CDR3 coding sequence is TGTGCCAGCAGTGACAGGGGAGAGTACAATGAGCAGTTCTTC.

V is TRBV6-6 and J is TRBJ2-7, with 10 positions matching TRBD2. This CDR3 has 15 amino acids. V lost 5 bases, J lost 2 bases, and 6 bases stayed unmatched. Germline V gene data show CDR1 as MNHNY and CDR2 as SVGAGI (reference sequence). The CDR3 loop reads CASSPAGGTTYEQYF. The CDR3 DNA is TGTGCCAGCAGTCCAGCGGGAGGGACTACCTACGAGCAGTACTTC.

V usage is TRBV28 and J usage is TRBJ2-1, with no clear D. The CDR3 is made up of 13 amino acids. Germline CDR1 MDHEN, CDR2 SYDVKM. V was cut by 11 bases and J by 4 bases, with 15 bases left in between. CDR3 in amino acids: CAGARAGYNEQFF. The CDR3 region has the DNA TGTGCCGGCGCTCGGGCCGGGTACAATGAGCAGTTCTTC.

The V gene is TRBV5-1, the J gene TRBJ2-1; weak D call: TRBD1 (5 bases). The CDR3 has 16 residues. The germline V gene encodes CDR1 SGHRS and CDR2 YFSETQ. V was trimmed by 4 bases and J by 3 bases, leaving 17 bases between them. CDR3 in DNA: TGCGCCAGCAGCAACGAGCGACAGAACCTCTACAATGAGCAGTTCTTC. Encoded protein: CASSNERQNLYNEQFF.

The chain is built from TRBV5-6 and TRBJ2-7; D gene ambiguous. The CDR3 runs to 13 residues. Germline V gene sequence: CDR1 SGHDT, CDR2 YYEEEE. The ends were cut back, 0 bases at V and 6 bases at J, with 10 bases in the middle. The CDR3 here is CASSLVGSGEQYF. In DNA form, the CDR3 reads TGTGCCAGCAGCTTGGTAGGGTCCGGCGAGCAGTACTTC.

The chain has TRBV4-1 and TRBJ1-1; D is undetermined. This CDR3 region has 14 residues. CDR1 MGHRA and CDR2 YSYEKL come from the germline V gene. Trimming removed 3 bases at V and 1 base at J, with 9 bases between. DNA of the CDR3: TGCGCCAGCAGCCACCAACCGGGGAACACTGAAGCTTTCTTT. This encodes CASSHQPGNTEAFF.

The DNA of the CDR3 is TGTGCCAGCAGTGAATGGGCAGGGAGTAATGAAAAACTGTTTTTT. This gives the protein CASSEWAGSNEKLFF. This chain connects TRBV25-1 to TRBJ1-4; tentatively, D is TRBD1 (5 bases). Looked up from germline, CDR1 is MGHDK and CDR2 is SYGVNS. The CDR3 loop spans 15 amino acids. V lost 1 base, J lost 4 bases, and 10 bases lay in between.

The chain has TRBV6-6 and TRBJ2-5; D ambiguous. Germline loops: CDR1 MNHNY, CDR2 SVGAGI (reference sequence). This CDR3 has 12 amino acids. Trimming cost V 4 bases and J 4 bases, with 7 bases left between them. CDR3 amino acids: CASSFGGETQYF. CDR3 in DNA: TGTGCCAGCAGTTTCGGTGGAGAGACCCAGTACTTC.

The genes are TRBV5-6 and TRBJ1-4; D possibly corresponds to TRBD1 (5 bases). Trimming left V 0 bases short and J 6 bases short, with 15 bases between. Germline loops: CDR1 SGHDT, CDR2 YYEEEE. This CDR3 comprises 16 residues. The CDR3 DNA reads as TGTGCCAGCAGCTTGGCGGATACCGGGACGTATGAAAAACTGTTTTTT. Translating gives CASSLADTGTYEKLFF.

V usage is TRBV9 and J usage is TRBJ2-2, with unresolved D. CDR1 is SGDLS and CDR2 is YYNGEE in the germline V gene. CDR3 length equals 18 residues. V dropped 0 bases and J dropped 3 bases, with 18 bases sitting between them. CDR3: CASSVDKNRPLHTGELFF. The CDR3 DNA is TGTGCCAGCAGCGTAGATAAGAACCGCCCGCTCCACACCGGGGAGCTGTTTTTT.

The V call is TRBV28, the J call TRBJ1-2, with D maybe TRBD1 (5 bases). Germline V gene sequence: CDR1 MDHEN, CDR2 SYDVKM. Trimming took off 6 bases at V and 8 bases at J, with 25 bases between the two ends. The CDR3 sequence is 16 residues long. This CDR3 reads CASSKSHGHEMWGYTF. CDR3 coding DNA: TGTGCCAGCAGCAAAAGCCACGGACACGAAATGTGGGGCTACACCTTC.

V and J are TRBV6-1 and TRBJ2-1; either TRBD1 or TRBD2 may supply D (6 bases each). Germline V CDR1 and CDR2: MNHNS, SASEGT. CDR3 size: 14 residues. Trimming cost V 6 bases and J 4 bases, with 13 bases left between them. The CDR3 nucleotides read TGTGCCAGCAGCCCAGGGGAGGAGTACAATGAGCAGTTCTTC. Protein sequence: CASSPGEEYNEQFF.

This chain joins TRBV27 and TRBJ1-1; D gene uncertain. Germline V gene lookup returns CDR1 MNHEY and CDR2 SMNVEV (reference sequence). V lost 2 bases to trimming and J lost 3 bases, with 7 bases between them. The CDR3 is 13 amino acids. CDR3 sequence reads: CASSLTPDTEAFF. CDR3 bases: TGTGCCAGCAGTTTAACACCAGACACTGAAGCTTTCTTT.

The V call is TRBV7-3, the J call TRBJ2-1; TRBD1 aligns across 8 bases. The trim removed 4 bases at V and 10 bases at J, leaving 6 bases unmatched. This CDR3 spans 13 amino acids. Germline V lookup: CDR1 SGHTA, CDR2 FQGTGA. The CDR3 DNA reads TGTGCCAGCAGCTCGGGACAGGCTGGGGAGCAGTTCTTC. Amino acids: CASSSGQAGEQFF.

The chain employs TRBV5-1 and TRBJ2-7, with D possibly matching TRBD2 (6 bases). This CDR3 contains 13 residues. V was shortened by 1 base and J by 6 bases, with 11 bases between the two germline ends. Germline-derived CDR1 and CDR2 are SGHRS and YFSETQ. The CDR3 DNA follows: TGCGCCAGCAGCTTGTTGGGAGGTTCCGAGCAGTACTTC. This encodes CASSLLGGSEQYF.